One and the same sample provided the 18 T cell receptor beta chains below, sequenced in a study of blood T cells in healthy people across ages. A J-beta primer mix and a sample-barcoded 5' primer were used in a second PCR of about 7 to 12 cycles. TCRdb passed the 5' RACE reads through MiXCR, listing each CDR3 protein once. This table holds 600,000 to 650,000 distinct CDR3 sequences, under 65% found once. The material sequenced was blood. The receptors were sampled from a man in his sixties in good health.

The CDR3 sequence is CASSSHPGGTDTQYF. DNA for the CDR3: TGTGCCAGCAGTAGCCACCCCGGGGGGACAGATACGCAGTATTTT. This sequence joins TRBV5-8 and TRBJ2-3, with 7 bases that match TRBD2. The CDR3 extends over 15 amino acids. J lost 3 bases, V lost 5 bases, and 9 bases had no gene match. Germline values: CDR1 SGHTS, CDR2 YDEGEE. The full variable domain, rest sourced from reference TRBV5-8 and TRBJ2-3, is EAGVTQSPTHLIKTRGQQATLRCSPISGHTSVYWYQQALGLGLQFLLWYDEGEERNRGNFPPRFSGRQFPNYSSELNVNALELEDSALYLCASSSHPGGTDTQYFGPGTRLTVL.

The chain combines TRBV10-3 with TRBJ2-1, with 8 bases lining up with TRBD2. CDR1 is ENHRY and CDR2 is SYGVKD in the germline V gene. The CDR3 is 15 residues long. The trim removed 2 bases at V and 8 bases at J, leaving 8 bases unmatched. CDR3: CAISEAPTSADEQFF. CDR3 coding DNA: TGTGCCATCAGTGAGGCTCCGACTAGCGCTGATGAGCAGTTCTTC.

As to this clonotype: At one end the junction does not follow the germline gene, possibly because of a read error. V is TRBV12-3 or TRBV12-4 and J is TRBJ2-5, with 11 bases matching TRBD1. The J call is doubtful: the DNA matches TRBJ2-7 better. CDR3 length: 14 residues. The CDR3 region is CVSRGQGGVYEQYF. Written as DNA, the CDR3 is TGTGTCAGCAGGGGACAGGGGGGGGTCTACGAGCAGTACTTC.

This rearrangement joins TRBV2 to TRBJ1-2; D uncertain. This CDR3 has 15 residues. V lost 3 bases to trimming and J lost 0 bases, with 11 bases between them. The germline gives CDR1 SNHLY, CDR2 FYNNEI. In DNA, the CDR3 is TGTGCCAGCAGTGAGGCGCGGCGGACTAACTATGGCTACACCTTC. It codes for CASSEARRTNYGYTF.

The V and J genes are TRBV24-1 and TRBJ2-3, with 15 positions matching TRBD2. V dropped 4 bases and J dropped 0; count of bases not matched to a gene: 4. The CDR3 covers 18 residues. Per germline, CDR1 KGHDR and CDR2 SFDVKD. The CDR3 loop is CATSELGLAGGSTDTQYF. CDR3 nucleotide sequence: TGTGCCACCAGTGAGCTGGGACTAGCGGGGGGCAGCACAGATACGCAGTATTTT.

This clonotype has only a few counts. This rearrangement joins TRBV12-3 or TRBV12-4 to TRBJ1-1; TRBD1 matches 8 bases. Trimming at V came to 0 bases and at J to 6 bases, leaving 3 bases not matched to a gene. This CDR3 comprises 14 residues. The CDR3 sequence is CASSLAPQGAEAFF. In DNA form, the CDR3 reads TGTGCCAGCAGTTTAGCACCACAGGGGGCTGAAGCTTTCTTT.

The rearrangement joins TRBV20-1 to TRBJ2-3, with D possibly being TRBD1 (7 bases). Germline V lookup: CDR1 DFQATT, CDR2 SNEGSKA (reference sequence). The CDR3 sequence is 14 residues long. Trimming cost V 3 bases and J 0 bases, with 10 bases left between them. This chain's CDR3 is CSASRGTSTDTQYF. The CDR3 coding sequence is TGCAGTGCTAGCAGGGGGACTAGCACAGATACGCAGTATTTT.

This clonotype was counted a single time. The rearrangement joins TRBV5-1 to TRBJ2-3, with 9 bases identical to TRBD1. The CDR3 is made up of 17 amino acids. From germline, CDR1 is SGHRS and CDR2 YFSETQ. The trim removed 3 bases at V and 3 bases at J, leaving 11 bases unmatched. As DNA, the CDR3 is TGCGCCAGCAGCTCTAATACAGGGGGCGCGGGGACAGATACGCAGTATTTT. This encodes CASSSNTGGAGTDTQYF.

This clonotype was detected a few times. The chain employs TRBV4-1 and TRBJ2-4; D ambiguous. The closer fit of TRBJ2-7 to the DNA end suggests the J call may be wrong. CDR1 and CDR2 from the germline V gene are MGHRA and YSYEKL. The CDR3 is 14 residues long. The CDR3 nucleotides read TGCGCCAGCAGCCAAGGCTGGGGTAACTACGAGCAGTACTTC. Translating it yields CASSQGWGNYEQYF.

The chain has TRBV7-2 and TRBJ2-2; D is unclear. The CDR3 has 16 residues. The V end was cut by 0 bases, the J end by 6 bases, with 14 bases between. From germline, CDR1 is SGHTA and CDR2 FQGNSA. The CDR3 nucleotides read TGTGCCAGCAGCTTAGCGGTAGTAGTGCTAGCCGGGGAGCTGTTTTTT. It yields the protein CASSLAVVVLAGELFF.

The chain joins TRBV20-1 to TRBJ2-3, with 8 bases fitting TRBD2. Looked up from germline, CDR1 is DFQATT and CDR2 is SNEGSKA (reference sequence). This CDR3 region has 14 residues. V trimming: 0 bases; J trimming: 8 bases; junction bases outside the gene matches: 7. CDR3 loop: CSARDLAGGLTQYF. The CDR3 nucleotides are TGCAGTGCTAGAGATCTAGCGGGCGGACTTACGCAGTATTTT.

This clonotype occurred many times. The chain recombines TRBV6-1 with TRBJ2-1; TRBD1 might be the D (5 bases). The CDR3 totals 15 residues. V lost 7 bases and J lost 3, with 16 bases in between. Germline V gene sequence: CDR1 MNHNS, CDR2 SASEGT. CDR3 DNA: TGTGCCAGCACCCAGGGTTTTCGCTACTACAATGAGCAGTTCTTC. Amino acid sequence: CASTQGFRYYNEQFF.

Remarks on this clonotype: The junction shows a germline mismatch at one end, possibly a read error. This rearrangement joins TRBV4-2 to TRBJ2-2; 8 bases line up with TRBD2. The length of the CDR3 is 16 residues. Germline V CDR1 and CDR2: LGHNA, YNFKEQ. CDR3 protein: CASSQSGTRNTGELFF. The CDR3 bases are TGTGCCAGCAGCCAGTCCGGGACTAGGAACACCGGGGAACTGTTTTTT.

This clonotype was picked up a small number of times. The genes are TRBV20-1 and TRBJ1-5; D ambiguous. The V end lost 0 bases, the J end lost 7 bases, and 10 bases lay between the germline ends. The CDR3 is 13 residues long. The germline V gene encodes CDR1 DFQATT and CDR2 SNEGSKA (reference sequence). The DNA of the CDR3 is TGCAGTGCTAGAGATAAGGAAGCCCAGCCCCAGCATTTT. Translating it yields CSARDKEAQPQHF.

This clonotype was counted only a few times. V gene TRBV12-3 or TRBV12-4 combines with J gene TRBJ2-7; 11 nucleotides match TRBD1. CDR3 length: 15 residues. With 7 bases clipped from V and 3 bases from J, the junction kept 8 bases outside the gene matches. CDR3 coding DNA: TGTGCCAGCATCGGTTGGGGGACAGGGGGCTACGAGCAGTACTTC. Protein product: CASIGWGTGGYEQYF.

The rearrangement uses TRBV29-1 and TRBJ1-1; 8 nucleotides line up with TRBD1. The CDR3 has 14 amino acids. Germline V lookup: CDR1 SQVTM, CDR2 ANQGSEA. The trim removed 0 bases at V and 4 bases at J, leaving 4 bases unmatched. The CDR3 sequence is CSVEEIRGPTEAFF. CDR3 in DNA: TGCAGCGTTGAAGAAATCAGGGGGCCCACTGAAGCTTTCTTT.

This clonotype showed up just a few times. This chain uses TRBV28 with TRBJ2-1, with 9 bases that match TRBD1. The germline gives CDR1 MDHEN, CDR2 SYDVKM. The CDR3 has 17 amino acids. The V and J ends lost 3 bases and 3 bases, in that order; junction bases with no gene match: 9. CDR3 region: CASSFSPGQGLYNEQFF. The CDR3, as DNA: TGTGCCAGCAGTTTTAGCCCGGGACAGGGACTCTACAATGAGCAGTTCTTC.

V and J are TRBV3-1 and TRBJ2-4; no clear D. This CDR3 has 14 amino acids. Germline V gene data show CDR1 as LGHDT and CDR2 as YNNKEL (reference sequence). The germline V and J ends were trimmed by 10 bases and 3 bases, with 16 bases remaining between them. The CDR3 spells CATQPGFGKNIQYF. The CDR3 DNA follows: TGTGCCACCCAGCCGGGTTTCGGCAAAAACATTCAGTACTTC.